Listed below are T cell receptor beta chains from one sample, sequenced in a study of blood T cells in healthy people across ages. MiXCR, applied by TCRdb to the 5' RACE reads, yields one record per CDR3 protein. Here the sample spans 1.8 million or so distinct CDR3 sequences, roughly 43% being singletons. Sequenced material: blood. These receptors were taken from a human donor in good health. CDR3s include the opening cysteine and the closing phenylalanine or tryptophan. The D gene is left open where the match is weak. Where a row states a size, it is once, few, many or the class of an expanded clone; other rows omit it.

clone size: .
D gene: TRBD1
J gene: TRBJ1-6
V gene: TRBV28
CDR3 DNA: TGTGCCAGCAGCCCCGCGGGGACAGGGGGCAATTCACCCCTCCACTTT
CDR3 protein: CASSPAGTGGNSPLHF

clone size: .
D gene: .
J gene: TRBJ2-1
V gene: TRBV11-2
CDR3 DNA: TGTGCCAGCAGCTTAGAGGTCAGGGGTAGGGATGAGCAGTTCTTC
CDR3 protein: CASSLEVRGRDEQFF

clone size: .
D gene: .
J gene: TRBJ2-6
V gene: TRBV4-1
CDR3 DNA: TGCGCCAGCAGCCAAAAGCTCTTAGCTGGGGCCAACGTCCTGACTTTC
CDR3 protein: CASSQKLLAGANVLTF

clone size: many
D gene: TRBD1
J gene: TRBJ1-4
V gene: TRBV6-5
CDR3 DNA: TGTGCCAGCAGTTACGGGACAGTCGCAACTAATGAAAAACTGTTTTTT
CDR3 protein: CASSYGTVATNEKLFF

clone size: .
D gene: .
J gene: TRBJ1-4
V gene: TRBV28
CDR3 DNA: TGTGCCAGCAGTTTTGAGAGCGACAGGCTCGATGAAAAACTGTTTTTT
CDR3 protein: CASSFESDRLDEKLFF

clone size: .
D gene: .
J gene: TRBJ2-1
V gene: TRBV12-3/TRBV12-4
CDR3 DNA: TGTGCCAGCAGCCCAAGAGCCTTCGCGAGGCTCAATGAGCAGTTCTTC
CDR3 protein: CASSPRAFARLNEQFF

clone size: .
D gene: .
J gene: TRBJ2-7
V gene: TRBV6-2/TRBV6-3
CDR3 DNA: TGTGCCAGCAGTCCCAGGGGTAGTTTTATCGAGCAATACTTC
CDR3 protein: CASSPRGSFIEQYF

clone size: .
D gene: TRBD2
J gene: TRBJ2-3
V gene: TRBV12-3/TRBV12-4
CDR3 DNA: TGTGCCAGCAGCACCTATCGGGGGGGCCGCACAGATACGCAGTATTTT
CDR3 protein: CASSTYRGGRTDTQYF

clone size: .
D gene: .
J gene: TRBJ2-1
V gene: TRBV7-9
CDR3 DNA: TGTGCCAGCAGCTTAGAGGGCCTCAACCCCCTCAATGAGCAGTTCTTC
CDR3 protein: CASSLEGLNPLNEQFF

clone size: few
D gene: .
J gene: TRBJ2-6
V gene: TRBV3-1
CDR3 DNA: TGTGCCAGCAGCCTTCCGACAGGAACGGGCGGCTCTGGGGCCAACGTCCTGACTTTC
CDR3 protein: CASSLPTGTGGSGANVLTF

clone size: .
D gene: .
J gene: TRBJ2-5
V gene: TRBV4-1
CDR3 DNA: TGCGCCAGCAGCCACCCTGGAGGTCAAGAGACCCAGTACTTC
CDR3 protein: CASSHPGGQETQYF